Listed below are T cell receptor beta chains from one sample, sequenced in a study of T cell changes during pregnancy in multiple sclerosis. Using immunoSEQ multiplex PCR, the repertoire was profiled, and TCRdb retains in-frame clones only, with some absent. The data contain about 40,000 clones, about 94% of them singletons. Sequenced here: peripheral blood, sampled in the third trimester of pregnancy. The receptors stem from a female donor with multiple sclerosis, enrolled in a pregnancy study. The CDR3 runs from the conserved cysteine through the conserved F or W. Each record gives: J gene, D gene, clone size, V gene, CDR3 protein, CDR3 DNA. D genes are given only for firm matches. Clone size is not always given. Where it is, it says once, few, many or a class for expanded clones.

TRBJ2-5	TRBD2	.	TRBV7-9	CASSLSGGAKTQYF	TGTGCCAGCAGCTTAAGCGGGGGCGCGAAGACCCAGTACTTC
TRBJ2-2	.	.	TRBV4-1	CASSAGQGISTGELFF	TGCGCCAGCAGCGCGGGGCAGGGTATAAGCACCGGGGAGCTGTTTTTT
TRBJ2-3	.	.	TRBV5-1	CASSLVQGLTDTQYF	TGCGCCAGCAGCTTGGTTCAGGGCTTGACAGATACGCAGTATTTT
TRBJ1-1	.	.	TRBV2	CASAAGGKNTEAFF	TGTGCCAGCGCGGCGGGCGGGAAGAACACTGAAGCTTTCTTT
TRBJ2-7	.	.	TRBV6-1	CASNGGLYSRYEQYF	TGTGCCAGCAACGGAGGACTATACTCTCGCTACGAGCAGTACTTC
TRBJ2-7	.	.	TRBV18	CASSPFSYEQYF	TGTGCCAGCTCACCCTTCTCCTACGAGCAGTACTTC
TRBJ2-3	TRBD2	.	TRBV25-1	CASSLAGATDTQYF	TGTGCCAGCAGTCTAGCGGGGGCCACAGATACGCAGTATTTT
TRBJ1-1	.	.	TRBV7-9	CASSFWDGGTEAFF	TGTGCCAGCAGCTTTTGGGACGGGGGCACTGAAGCTTTCTTT
TRBJ2-7	TRBD1	.	TRBV19	CASSVTGVYEQYF	TGTGCCAGTAGTGTTACAGGGGTTTACGAGCAGTACTTC
TRBJ2-5	.	.	TRBV28	CASSTPGVQETQYF	TGTGCCAGCAGTACACCCGGGGTACAAGAGACCCAGTACTTC
TRBJ1-6	TRBD1	.	TRBV2	CASRTGGSDSPLHF	TGTGCCAGCAGGACAGGGGGCAGTGATTCACCCCTCCACTTT
TRBJ1-6	.	.	TRBV7-6	CASSLQNSPLHF	TGTGCCAGCAGCTTACAGAATTCACCCCTCCACTTT
TRBJ2-7	TRBD1	.	TRBV6-6	CASSFPGQGTYEQYF	TGTGCCAGCAGTTTTCCGGGACAGGGGACCTACGAGCAGTACTTC
TRBJ2-1	TRBD2	once	TRBV7-8	CASSEREGPRNEQFF	TGTGCCAGCAGCGAGCGGGAGGGCCCTCGGAATGAGCAGTTCTTC
TRBJ1-4	.	.	TRBV28	CASSLLTGLGEKLFF	TGTGCCAGCAGTTTATTAACAGGGCTCGGTGAAAAACTGTTTTTT
TRBJ1-1	TRBD1	few	TRBV12-5	CASGLVKGQGVNTEAFF	TGTGCTAGTGGTTTGGTAAAGGGACAGGGCGTGAACACTGAAGCTTTCTTT
TRBJ2-1	TRBD2	.	TRBV10-3	CAISEATSGYNEQFF	TGTGCCATCAGTGAAGCGACTAGCGGGTACAATGAGCAGTTCTTC
TRBJ2-4	TRBD1	.	TRBV2	CASSDPKGTGSLF	TGTGCCAGCAGTGACCCAAAGGGGACAGGTTCCCTCTTC
TRBJ1-1	TRBD1	.	TRBV10-3	CAISANDRGGTEAFF	TGTGCCATCAGCGCCAACGACAGGGGTGGGACTGAAGCTTTCTTT
TRBJ1-3	TRBD1	.	TRBV6-6	CASSQDRASGNTIYF	TGTGCCAGCAGTCAAGACAGGGCCTCTGGAAACACCATATATTTT
TRBJ1-1	TRBD1	.	TRBV14	CASSFRTGNTEAFF	TGTGCCAGCAGCTTTCGGACAGGGAACACTGAAGCTTTCTTT
TRBJ1-5	.	.	TRBV10-3	CAISASSVQPQHF	TGTGCCATCAGTGCGTCATCCGTGCAGCCCCAGCATTTT
TRBJ1-1	TRBD1	.	TRBV15	CATSRGVGQGGTEAFF	TGTGCCACCAGCAGGGGGGTCGGACAGGGAGGAACTGAAGCTTTCTTT
TRBJ1-2	.	.	TRBV2	CASSEDRAWGYTF	TGTGCCAGCAGTGAAGACAGAGCCTGGGGCTACACCTTC
TRBJ1-5	.	.	TRBV10-1	CASSELYYSMTYSNQPQHF	TGCGCCAGCAGTGAGCTTTACTATAGTATGACCTATAGCAATCAGCCCCAGCATTTT
TRBJ1-2	TRBD1	.	TRBV6-1	CASSDDRAYGYTF	TGTGCCAGCAGTGATGACAGGGCCTATGGCTACACCTTC
TRBJ1-1	.	.	TRBV29-1	CSVVRSGFSGTEAFF	TGCAGCGTTGTACGGTCCGGGTTTAGTGGCACTGAAGCTTTCTTT
TRBJ1-6	.	once	TRBV5-5	CASSNTGSGYNSPLHF	TGTGCCAGCAGTAACACAGGGAGTGGGTATAATTCACCCCTCCACTTT
TRBJ2-7	TRBD2	.	TRBV2	CASSEPGLARSDEQYF	TGTGCCAGCAGTGAACCGGGACTAGCGAGATCGGACGAGCAGTACTTC
TRBJ1-4	TRBD1	.	TRBV5-1	CASSLAVRGLGEKLFF	TGCGCCAGCAGCTTGGCGGTCAGGGGGCTGGGTGAAAAACTGTTTTTT
TRBJ1-2	TRBD1	.	TRBV11-2	CASSLGQGEYGYTF	TGTGCCAGCAGCCTCGGACAGGGTGAATATGGCTACACCTTC
TRBJ1-6	TRBD1	.	TRBV27	CASSLEGARSPLHF	TGTGCCAGCAGTTTGGAGGGGGCGAGGTCACCCCTCCACTTT
TRBJ1-2	.	.	TRBV7-2	CASSLQGYGYTF	TGTGCCAGCAGTCTACAGGGATATGGCTACACCTTC
TRBJ2-7	.	.	TRBV5-4	CASSPDTIYEQYF	TGTGCCAGCAGCCCTGACACAATCTACGAGCAGTACTTC
TRBJ2-7	.	.	TRBV19	CASSFLGPRGYEQYF	TGTGCCAGTAGTTTCTTAGGCCCCCGAGGCTACGAGCAGTACTTC
TRBJ1-3	TRBD1	.	TRBV9	CASADPGQHSGNTIYF	TGTGCCAGCGCCGACCCGGGACAGCACTCTGGAAACACCATATATTTT
TRBJ2-2	TRBD2	.	TRBV19	CASSIDPWLAGDTGELFF	TGTGCCAGTAGTATCGATCCCTGGCTAGCGGGGGATACCGGGGAGCTGTTTTTT
TRBJ1-6	TRBD1	.	TRBV7-8	CASSFMTGSNSPLHF	TGTGCCAGCAGTTTTATGACAGGGAGTAATTCACCCCTCCACTTT
TRBJ2-5	.	once	TRBV6-1	CASSPIGSGLETQYF	TGTGCCAGCAGTCCTATCGGGAGCGGGTTAGAGACCCAGTACTTC
TRBJ2-7	TRBD2	once	TRBV7-9	CASSSSGSSYEQYF	TGTGCCAGCAGCTCAAGCGGGAGTTCGTACGAGCAGTACTTC
TRBJ1-3	.	.	TRBV19	CASSPIRGQARVSGNTIYF	TGTGCCAGTAGTCCAATCCGTGGGCAGGCCAGAGTTTCTGGAAACACCATATATTTT
TRBJ1-6	TRBD1	.	TRBV23-1	CASSRRDRVSPLHF	TGCGCCAGCAGTCGTAGGGACAGGGTCTCACCCCTCCACTTT
TRBJ2-7	.	.	TRBV18	CASSPPDSYEQYF	TGTGCCAGCTCACCACCCGACAGCTACGAGCAGTACTTC
TRBJ2-1	TRBD2	.	TRBV6-4	CASGAGGEDEQFF	TGTGCCAGCGGCGCGGGGGGGGAGGATGAGCAGTTCTTC
TRBJ1-5	.	.	TRBV30	CAWSPTGIKFDQPQHF	TGTGCCTGGAGTCCTACGGGAATCAAATTTGATCAGCCCCAGCATTTT
TRBJ2-1	TRBD1	.	TRBV5-1	CASSLGGQGNYNEQFF	TGCGCCAGCAGCTTGGGCGGACAGGGGAACTACAATGAGCAGTTCTTC
TRBJ2-3	.	.	TRBV19	CASSAWGPTDTQYF	TGTGCCAGTAGTGCTTGGGGGCCCACGGATACGCAGTATTTT
TRBJ2-2	TRBD2	.	TRBV9	CASSVGGSGRAPGELFF	TGTGCCAGCAGCGTAGGGGGGAGCGGGAGGGCCCCCGGGGAGCTGTTTTTT
TRBJ1-5	.	.	TRBV21-1	CASSKGAEGSNQPQHF	TGTGCCAGCAGCAAAGGGGCCGAGGGTAGCAATCAGCCCCAGCATTTT
TRBJ2-1	TRBD2	.	TRBV18	CASSPSSGTPPYNEQFF	TGTGCCAGCTCACCGTCTAGCGGGACACCGCCCTACAATGAGCAGTTCTTC
TRBJ1-2	.	.	TRBV5-5	CASSLVGGYGYTF	TGTGCCAGCAGCTTGGTGGGAGGCTATGGCTACACCTTC
TRBJ1-6	.	.	TRBV7-8	CASSPSGQLGRGRISPLHF	TGTGCCAGCAGCCCAAGCGGACAATTAGGGCGGGGGCGAATTTCACCCCTCCACTTT
TRBJ1-3	.	.	TRBV7-2	CASSSGSTTGNTIYF	TGTGCCAGCAGCTCCGGGTCAACCACCGGAAACACCATATATTTT
TRBJ2-5	TRBD2	.	TRBV29-1	CSVRPSGSGETQYF	TGCAGCGTTAGGCCTAGCGGGAGCGGGGAGACCCAGTACTTC
TRBJ2-2	TRBD2	.	TRBV9	CASSDEGGSLSGELFF	TGTGCCAGCAGCGACGAAGGCGGGAGTCTGTCCGGGGAGCTGTTTTTT
TRBJ2-3	TRBD2	.	TRBV5-8	CASSFRGLDTDTQYF	TGTGCCAGCAGCTTTCGGGGACTAGATACAGATACGCAGTATTTT
TRBJ1-1	.	once	TRBV6-1	CASSTRQNTEAFF	TGTGCCAGCAGTACCCGACAGAACACTGAAGCTTTCTTT
TRBJ2-7	.	.	TRBV7-8	CASSLGGQYEQYF	TGTGCCAGCAGCTTAGGAGGGCAGTACGAGCAGTACTTC
TRBJ2-1	TRBD1	.	TRBV11-2	CASNQGQISYNEQFF	TGTGCCAGCAACCAGGGACAGATCTCCTACAATGAGCAGTTCTTC
TRBJ2-2	TRBD2	few	TRBV5-1	CASRQTSLGELFF	TGCGCCAGCAGGCAGACTAGCCTAGGGGAGCTGTTTTTT